What follows are 13 T cell receptor beta chains derived from one specimen sequenced in a study of control samples from healthy donors and cancer patients. The table came from immunoSEQ multiplex PCR; TCRdb's copy has only in-frame clones and leaves some out. The data contain over 110,000 clones, about 85% of them seen just once; the ten biggest clones take up 8% to 9.5%. What was sequenced was blood. These receptors were collected from a woman aged 30 to 39 in good health.

As to this clone: This specimen includes other DNA sequences encoding the same CDR3. The V and J genes are TRBV12-3 or TRBV12-4 and TRBJ1-6; D gene uncertain. Trimming left V 2 bases short and J 6 bases short, with 2 bases between. CDR3 length: 12 amino acids. The CDR3 sequence is CASSLSNSPLHF. The CDR3 DNA sequence: TGTGCCAGCAGTTTAAGTAATTCACCCCTCCACTTT.

V gene TRBV7-9 combines with J gene TRBJ1-5; the D is unclear. CDR3 size: 15 residues. Trimming cost V 2 bases and J 4 bases, with 12 bases left between them. In germline, CDR1 is SEHNR, CDR2 FQNEAQ (reference sequence). Here the CDR3 DNA reads TGTGCCAGCAGCTTATCCGGTCCAGGTAATCAGCCCCAGCATTTT. Its translation is CASSLSGPGNQPQHF.

The chain links TRBV6-5 to TRBJ1-1; no clear D. The CDR3 has 13 residues. V lost 6 bases, J lost 6 bases, and 14 bases lay in between. Germline V gene lookup returns CDR1 MNHEY and CDR2 SVGAGI. The CDR3 protein is CASSDTSSAEAFF. The CDR3 coding sequence is TGTGCCAGCAGCGACACATCTTCAGCTGAAGCTTTCTTT.

The gene calls are TRBV18 and TRBJ2-1; 14 bases are shared with TRBD2. The length of the CDR3 is 18 residues. CDR1 and CDR2 (germline): KGHSH, LQKENI. The V gene end was trimmed by 0 bases and the J gene end by 10 bases; junction bases not matched to a gene: 11. CDR3 sequence reads: CASSPPGLAGAGPGEQFF. CDR3 coding DNA: TGTGCCAGCTCACCACCGGGACTAGCGGGAGCCGGTCCTGGCGAGCAGTTCTTC.

The rearrangement uses TRBV10-3 and TRBJ2-5; 9 nucleotides agree with TRBD1. V dropped 10 bases and J dropped 4; count of bases not matched to a gene: 10. This CDR3 comprises 14 residues. Germline V gene sequence: CDR1 ENHRY, CDR2 SYGVKD. CDR3 loop: CATLKGQGGETQYF. The CDR3 DNA follows: TGTGCCACCCTTAAGGGACAGGGCGGAGAGACCCAGTACTTC.

The gene calls are TRBV30 and TRBJ1-5, with D uncertain. This CDR3 has 13 residues. Trimming stripped 4 bases from V and 4 bases from J, with 11 bases between. The germline gives CDR1 GTSNPN, CDR2 SVGIG (reference sequence). CDR3 sequence: CAWTMDDNQPQHF. CDR3 nucleotides: TGTGCCTGGACCATGGATGATAATCAGCCCCAGCATTTT.

The chain joins TRBV9 to TRBJ2-1; D is possibly TRBD2 (6 bases). Per germline, CDR1 SGDLS and CDR2 YYNGEE. Trimming stripped 0 bases from V and 7 bases from J, with 14 bases between. The CDR3 contains 15 residues. This CDR3 is CASSVGRLTSNEQFF. The CDR3 DNA follows: TGTGCCAGCAGCGTAGGAAGGCTGACTAGTAATGAGCAGTTCTTC.

This clone was picked up one time. The chain is built from TRBV19 and TRBJ1-6, with 8 bases that match TRBD1. CDR1 is LNHDA, CDR2 SQIVND, per germline (reference sequence). V gave up 7 bases and J gave up 5 bases; unmatched junction bases: 1. The length of the CDR3 is 13 residues. As DNA, the CDR3 is TGTGCCAGTACAGGGGGCGATAATTCACCCCTCCACTTT. Translating it yields CASTGGDNSPLHF. The variable domain in full, with the rest retrieved from reference TRBV19 and TRBJ1-6, is DGGITQSPKYLFRKEGQNVTLSCEQNLNHDAMYWYRQDPGQGLRLIYYSQIVNDFQKGDIAEGYSVSREKKESFPLTVTSAQKNPTAFYLCASTGGDNSPLHFGNGTRLTVT.

This sequence joins TRBV13 and TRBJ1-1; TRBD1 agrees at 9 bases. The CDR3 sequence is 14 residues long. Germline CDR1 reads PRHDT; CDR2 reads FYEKMQ (reference sequence). V lost 0 bases to trimming and J lost 6 bases; unmatched junction nucleotides: 2. CDR3 residues: CASSLGDRGAEAFF. In nucleotides, the CDR3 is TGTGCCAGCAGCTTAGGTGACAGGGGGGCTGAAGCTTTCTTT.

The chain is built from TRBV6-5 and TRBJ2-3, with D perhaps TRBD2 (6 bases). CDR1 and CDR2 from the germline V gene are MNHEY and SVGAGI. V lost 6 bases, J lost 2 bases, and 15 bases lay in between. The CDR3 runs to 15 residues. The CDR3 protein is CASRQPGLYTDTQYF. CDR3 in DNA: TGTGCCAGCAGGCAACCGGGACTTTACACAGATACGCAGTATTTT.

The chain joins TRBV27 to TRBJ2-1; 11 nucleotides line up with TRBD1. The CDR3 has 18 residues. With 3 bases clipped from V and 7 bases from J, the junction kept 14 bases outside the gene matches. The germline gives CDR1 MNHEY, CDR2 SMNVEV (reference sequence). The CDR3 DNA sequence: TGTGCCAGCAGTTTTCTCGCGGCCGGGACAGGGGGTGAAAATGAGCAGTTCTTC. Encoded protein: CASSFLAAGTGGENEQFF.

The DNA for the CDR3 is TGTGCCAGCGAGGGTTTTGGGGGACAAGAGCAGTTCTTC. Amino acids: CASEGFGGQEQFF. The chain carries TRBV27 and TRBJ2-1; tentatively, D is TRBD1 (6 bases). V gave up 8 bases and J gave up 10 bases, with 18 bases separating them. There are 13 residues in the CDR3. Germline V gene lookup returns CDR1 MNHEY and CDR2 SMNVEV (reference sequence).

The rearrangement joins TRBV19 to TRBJ1-1; D unclear. The germline CDR1 and CDR2 sequences are LNHDA and SQIVND (reference sequence). Trimming stripped 3 bases from V and 7 bases from J, with 21 bases between. This CDR3 comprises 16 residues. The CDR3 region has the DNA TGTGCCAGTAGTATGGAGGGCACACCGGACCCTGATGAAGCTTTCTTT. This translates into CASSMEGTPDPDEAFF.